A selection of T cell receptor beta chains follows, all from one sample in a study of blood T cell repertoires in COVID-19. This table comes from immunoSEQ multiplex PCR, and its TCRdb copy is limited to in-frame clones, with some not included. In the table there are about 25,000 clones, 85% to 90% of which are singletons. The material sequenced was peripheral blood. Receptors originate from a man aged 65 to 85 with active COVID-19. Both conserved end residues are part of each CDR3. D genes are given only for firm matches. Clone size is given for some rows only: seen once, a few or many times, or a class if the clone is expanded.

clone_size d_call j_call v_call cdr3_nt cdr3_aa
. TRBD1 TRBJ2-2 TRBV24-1 TGTGCCACCGAGACAGGGTCGAACACCGGGGAGCTGTTTTTT CATETGSNTGELFF
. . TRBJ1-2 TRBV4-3 TGCGCCAGCAGCCAATCTTACGCAGCTAACTATGGCTACACCTTC CASSQSYAANYGYTF
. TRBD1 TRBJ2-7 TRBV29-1 TGCAGCGTGGGACGGGACAGGGGTAACCCTTACGAGCAGTACTTC CSVGRDRGNPYEQYF
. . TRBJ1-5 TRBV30 TGTGCCTGGAGTGTACAGGACAATCAGCCCCAGCATTTT CAWSVQDNQPQHF
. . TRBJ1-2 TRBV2 TGTGCCAGCAGTCCCCAAAACTATGGCTACACCTTC CASSPQNYGYTF
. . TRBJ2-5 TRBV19 TGTGCCAGTAGTAATGGTCGAGAAGAGACCCAGTACTTC CASSNGREETQYF
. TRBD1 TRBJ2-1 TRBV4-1 TGCGCCAGCAGTCGACGACAGGGGGTAGATGAGCAGTTCTTC CASSRRQGVDEQFF
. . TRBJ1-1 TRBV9 TGTGCCAGCAGCCCCCGACAGTACGTCAACACTGAAGCTTTCTTT CASSPRQYVNTEAFF
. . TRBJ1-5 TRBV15 TGTGCCACCAGCAGAGAGGCAGGTCTTAATCAGCCCCAGCATTTT CATSREAGLNQPQHF
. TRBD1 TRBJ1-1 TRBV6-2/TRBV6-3 TGTGCCAGCAGTTACTCACAGGGGGCGTGGACTGAAGCTTTCTTT CASSYSQGAWTEAFF
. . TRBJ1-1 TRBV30 TGTGCCTCAAACCGGAGGCCGGCGAACACTGAAGCTTTCTTT CASNRRPANTEAFF
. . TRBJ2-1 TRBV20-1 TGCAGTGCTAGTTGGACACTGAGCTCCTACAATGAGCAGTTCTTC CSASWTLSSYNEQFF
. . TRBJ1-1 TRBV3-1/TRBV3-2 TGTGCCAGCAGCCCCAGGGTGAACACTGAAGCTTTCTTT CASSPRVNTEAFF
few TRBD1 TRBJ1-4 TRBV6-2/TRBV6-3 TGTGCCAGCAGTTATAGGGGACAGAGTGAAAAACTGTTTTTT CASSYRGQSEKLFF
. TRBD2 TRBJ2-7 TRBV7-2 TGTGCCAGCAGCTTAGGAGGTAGCGGGGGTACCTACGAGCAGTACTTC CASSLGGSGGTYEQYF
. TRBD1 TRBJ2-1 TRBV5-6 TGTGCCAGCAGCCCGCGGACAGGGTATCGCAATGAGCAGTTCTTC CASSPRTGYRNEQFF
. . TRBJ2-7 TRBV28 TGTGCCAGCAGTCCGCCACTCGGGGTGGGGCAGTACTTC CASSPPLGVGQYF
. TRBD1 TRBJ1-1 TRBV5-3 TGTGCCAGAAGCCCGGGACAGGGGGGACCGAACACTGAAGCTTTCTTT CARSPGQGGPNTEAFF
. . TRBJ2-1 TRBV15 TGTGCCACCAGCAGAGGTAGGGGCTCCTACAATGAGCAGTTCTTC CATSRGRGSYNEQFF
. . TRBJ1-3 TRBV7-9 TGTGCCAGCAGCTCGCCTCCCTTGGGGGGGGGCCGGAGAAACACCATATATTTT CASSSPPLGGGRRNTIYF
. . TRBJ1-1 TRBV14 TGTGCCAGCAGCCAAGATCTGTCCCCAGACACTGAAGCTTTCTTT CASSQDLSPDTEAFF
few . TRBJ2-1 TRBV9 TGTGCCAGCAGCGTAGAACAGCCCAATGAGCAGTTCTTC CASSVEQPNEQFF
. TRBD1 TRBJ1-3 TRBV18 TGTGCCAGCTCACCGGGACAGGGCTCTGGAAACACCATATATTTT CASSPGQGSGNTIYF
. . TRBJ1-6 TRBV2 TGTGCCAGCGGGGTCGTGGGGGGTTCCAATTACTCACCCCTCCACTTT CASGVVGGSNYSPLHF
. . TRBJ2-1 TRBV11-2 TGTGCCAGCAGCTTGACAGGGAGGTACAATGAGCAGTTCTTC CASSLTGRYNEQFF
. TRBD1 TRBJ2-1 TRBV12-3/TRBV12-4 TGTGCCAGCATGGGGACAGCCTACAATGAGCAGTTCTTC CASMGTAYNEQFF
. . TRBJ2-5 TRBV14 TGTGCCAGCAGCCAAGAGCGAGAGGGCCTTGGTTACCAAGAGACCCAGTACTTC CASSQEREGLGYQETQYF
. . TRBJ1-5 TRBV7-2 TGTGCCAGCAGCGGGGCTCGGGGGGGCAATCAGCCCCAGCATTTT CASSGARGGNQPQHF
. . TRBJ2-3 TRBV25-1 TGTGCCAGCATGGTGGACTTCACAGATACGCAGTATTTT CASMVDFTDTQYF
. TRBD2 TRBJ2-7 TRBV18 TGTGCCAGCTCACCCGGGACTAGCGGGGACCCCTACGAGCAGTACTTC CASSPGTSGDPYEQYF
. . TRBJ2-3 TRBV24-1 TGTGCCACCAGTGATTTGGCGGGGTTTAGCACAGATACGCAGTATTTT CATSDLAGFSTDTQYF
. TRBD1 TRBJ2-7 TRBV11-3 TGTGCCAGCAGCCCGGTTACAGGGGTCGAGCAGTACTTC CASSPVTGVEQYF
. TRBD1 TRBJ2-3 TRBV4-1 TGCGCCAGCAGCCAAGATCGGCAGGGGGGCACAGATACGCAGTATTTT CASSQDRQGGTDTQYF
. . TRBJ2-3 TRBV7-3 TGTGCCAGCAGCTTATCTCTCGGGGTGGCAGATACGCAGTATTTT CASSLSLGVADTQYF
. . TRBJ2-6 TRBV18 TGTGCCAGCTCACCTGAGGCCCCTAAACAGGGTAGCTCTGGGGCCAACGTCCTGACTTTC CASSPEAPKQGSSGANVLTF
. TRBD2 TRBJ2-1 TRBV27 TGTGCCAGCAGTCCTCGGGCTAGCGGGGGGGAGGTCAATGAGCAGTTCTTC CASSPRASGGEVNEQFF
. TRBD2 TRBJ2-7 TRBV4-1 TGCGCCAGCAGCCCACGGACTAGCGGAGTCTACGAGCAGTACTTC CASSPRTSGVYEQYF
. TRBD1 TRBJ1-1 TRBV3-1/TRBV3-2 TGTGCCAGCAGCCACTTTGAAGGGGGCACAGCTTTCTTT CASSHFEGGTAFF
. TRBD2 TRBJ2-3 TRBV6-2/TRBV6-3 TGTGCCAGCAGTTACACACTAGCGGGCTACAAGACGCAGGGACTTAAGCAGTATTTT CASSYTLAGYKTQGLKQYF
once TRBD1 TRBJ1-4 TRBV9 TGTGCCAGCAGCGATGGACAGGGAAAAAATGAAAAACTGTTTTTT CASSDGQGKNEKLFF
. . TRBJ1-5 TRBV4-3 TGCGCCAGCAGCCAACGGGTAGGGGCAAACTTTAATCAGCCCCAGCATTTT CASSQRVGANFNQPQHF
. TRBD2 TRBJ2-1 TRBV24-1 TGTGCCACCAGTGACCCTCGGACGGGACTAGCGGCCAATGAGCAGTTCTTC CATSDPRTGLAANEQFF
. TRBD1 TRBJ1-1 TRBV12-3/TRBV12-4 TGTGCCAGCAAACAAACAGGGGGAGCTTTCTTT CASKQTGGAFF
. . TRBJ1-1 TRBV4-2 TGTGCCAGCAGCCAAGTAGGGGGGGGGAACACTGAAGCTTTCTTT CASSQVGGGNTEAFF